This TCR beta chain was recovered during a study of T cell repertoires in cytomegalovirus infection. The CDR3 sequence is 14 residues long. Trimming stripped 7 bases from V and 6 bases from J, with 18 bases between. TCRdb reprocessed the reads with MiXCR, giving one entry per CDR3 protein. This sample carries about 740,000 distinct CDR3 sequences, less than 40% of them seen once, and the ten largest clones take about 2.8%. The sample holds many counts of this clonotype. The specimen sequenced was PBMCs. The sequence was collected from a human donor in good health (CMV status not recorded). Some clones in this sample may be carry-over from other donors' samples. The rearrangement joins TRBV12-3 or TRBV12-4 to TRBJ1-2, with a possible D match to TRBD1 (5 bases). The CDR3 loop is CASTSAGPLNGYTF. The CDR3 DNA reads TGTGCCAGCACAAGTGCAGGGCCTTTGAATGGCTACACCTTC.